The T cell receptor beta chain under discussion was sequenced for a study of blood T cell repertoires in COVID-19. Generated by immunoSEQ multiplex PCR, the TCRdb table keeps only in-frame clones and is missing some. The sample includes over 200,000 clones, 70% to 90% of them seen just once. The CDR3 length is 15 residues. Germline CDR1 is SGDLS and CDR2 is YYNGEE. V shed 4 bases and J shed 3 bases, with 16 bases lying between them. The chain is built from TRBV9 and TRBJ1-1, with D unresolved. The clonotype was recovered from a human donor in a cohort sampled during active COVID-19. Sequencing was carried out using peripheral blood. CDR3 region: CASSHTALRDTEAFF. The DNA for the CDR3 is TGTGCCAGCAGCCACACGGCCCTTCGGGACACTGAAGCTTTCTTT. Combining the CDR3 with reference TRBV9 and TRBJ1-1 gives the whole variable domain DSGVTQTPKHLITATGQRVTLRCSPRSGDLSVYWYQQSLDQGLQFLIQYYNGEERAKGNILERFSAQQFPDLHSELNLSSLELGDSALYFCASSHTALRDTEAFFGQGTRLTVV.